The TCR beta chain under discussion was sequenced for a study of blood T cell repertoires in COVID-19. Study at large: The United States, Italy and Spain were the sources of the acute and convalescent COVID-19 samples.

CDR3 length equals 18 residues. The V gene's germline CDR1 is SGHDT and CDR2 YYEEEE. Trimming took 0 bases from V and 0 from J, leaving 13 bases between them. In the source study's methods: Estimation of nucleated cell counts relied on the amplification of reference gene primers. The assay was immunoSEQ multiplex PCR, and TCRdb's table has in-frame clones only and misses some. The DNA gave D and trimming, while V, J and clone size come from that table. This sample has about 210,000 clones, with about three quarters found just once. The sample consisted of peripheral blood. This sequence was found in a woman aged 70 to 79 with acute or convalescent COVID-19. The chain has TRBV5-6 and TRBJ2-6, with a weak D call TRBD2 (5 bases). The CDR3 loop is CASSLGRGRASGANVLTF. The CDR3 DNA reads as TGTGCCAGCAGCTTGGGGAGAGGGCGGGCCTCTGGGGCCAACGTCCTGACTTTC.